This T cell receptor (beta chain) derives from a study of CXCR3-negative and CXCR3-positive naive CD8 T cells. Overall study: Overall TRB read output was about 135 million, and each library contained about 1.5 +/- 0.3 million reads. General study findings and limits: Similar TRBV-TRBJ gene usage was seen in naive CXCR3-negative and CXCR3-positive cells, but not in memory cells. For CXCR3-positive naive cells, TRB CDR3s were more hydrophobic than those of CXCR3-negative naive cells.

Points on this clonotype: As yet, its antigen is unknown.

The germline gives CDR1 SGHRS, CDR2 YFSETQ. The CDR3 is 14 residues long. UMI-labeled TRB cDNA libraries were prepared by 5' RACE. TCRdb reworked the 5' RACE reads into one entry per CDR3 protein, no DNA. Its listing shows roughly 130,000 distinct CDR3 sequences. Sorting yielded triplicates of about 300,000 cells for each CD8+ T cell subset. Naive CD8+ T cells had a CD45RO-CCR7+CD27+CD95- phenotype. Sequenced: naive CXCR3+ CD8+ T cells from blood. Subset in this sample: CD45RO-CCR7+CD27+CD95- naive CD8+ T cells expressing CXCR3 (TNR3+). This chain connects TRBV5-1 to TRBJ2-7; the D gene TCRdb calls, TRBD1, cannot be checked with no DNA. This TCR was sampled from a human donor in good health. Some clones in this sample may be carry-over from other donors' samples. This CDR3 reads CASSLEVTAYEQYF.